The sequence of this T cell receptor (beta chain) was determined in a study of blood T cell repertoires in COVID-19. Study-wide background: Material from acute and convalescent COVID-19 was sourced from the United States, Italy and Spain. PBMCs, B-cell-depleted T cells, or T cells were the source of the cDNA or gDNA that made up the material.

J was trimmed by 4 bases and V by 4 bases; bases with no gene match: 1. The germline gives CDR1 KGHSH, CDR2 LQKENI. The CDR3 contains 13 residues. Per the original data handling: Cell counts per sample came from amplifying reference gene primers. Generated by immunoSEQ multiplex PCR, the TCRdb table keeps only in-frame clones and is missing some. The DNA was the basis for D and trimming; V, J and clone size are from that table. Among approximately 190,000 clones, roughly 87% were seen once, and the ten largest hold less than 9.5%. Seattle enrolled patients during active infection and tracked them longitudinally.

This rearrangement joins TRBV18 to TRBJ2-4; 7 nucleotides align to TRBD1. The sequenced sample consisted of peripheral blood. This clonotype originated in a woman in her sixties with COVID-19, enrolled during active disease. The CDR3 nucleotides read TGTGCCAGCTCACTGGGACAGAAAAACATTCAGTACTTC. Protein: CASSLGQKNIQYF. Full variable domain (rest looked up from reference TRBV18 and TRBJ2-4): NAGVMQNPRHLVRRRGQEARLRCSPMKGHSHVYWYRQLPEEGLKFMVYLQKENIIDESGMPKERFSAEFPKEGPSILRIQQVVRGDSAAYFCASSLGQKNIQYFGAGTRLSVL.